Below are 18 T cell receptor beta chains sequenced from a single sample in a study of blood T cell repertoires in COVID-19. TCRdb keeps only in-frame clones here, not all; method: immunoSEQ multiplex PCR. Among fewer than 650,000 clones, roughly nine tenths were seen once, and the ten largest hold less than 9%. What was sequenced was peripheral blood. The receptors were gathered from a woman aged 45-59 years with COVID-19, enrolled during active disease.

This clone has only one observation. The chain carries TRBV18 and TRBJ2-7; TRBD2 agrees at 11 bases. Germline CDR1 reads KGHSH; CDR2 reads LQKENI. The CDR3 runs to 18 residues. The junction had 9 bases not matched to a gene; V was cut back by 0 bases and J by 2 bases. This chain's CDR3 is CASSPPKETSGTAYEQYF. DNA of the CDR3: TGTGCCAGCTCACCACCCAAAGAGACTAGCGGGACCGCCTACGAGCAGTACTTC.

The gene calls are TRBV7-3 and TRBJ2-7, with no clear D. Trimming pared 2 bases from V and 0 bases from J, leaving 8 bases between. The CDR3 length is 14 residues. The V gene's germline CDR1 is SGHTA and CDR2 FQGTGA. The CDR3 DNA sequence: TGTGCCAGCAGCTTAGGTGGGCACTCCTACGAGCAGTACTTC. Translated: CASSLGGHSYEQYF.

V usage is TRBV5-6 and J usage is TRBJ2-2, with 8 bases aligning to TRBD2. The CDR3 loop spans 16 amino acids. Germline V lookup: CDR1 SGHDT, CDR2 YYEEEE. V shed 3 bases and J 6 bases; nucleotides not matched to a gene: 10. In nucleotides, the CDR3 is TGTGCCAGCAGCTCTCTTTTAGCGGGGACCGCCGGGGAGCTGTTTTTT. Its translation: CASSSLLAGTAGELFF.

The V and J genes are TRBV5-1 and TRBJ1-2; D gene uncertain. Germline CDR1 and CDR2: SGHRS and YFSETQ. The CDR3 is 15 residues long. The germline V and J ends were trimmed by 4 bases and 1 base, with 14 bases remaining between them. The CDR3, as DNA: TGCGCCAGCAGCCCGAGGGCCGCCAATAACTATGGCTACACCTTC. This gives the protein CASSPRAANNYGYTF.

This chain uses TRBV19 with TRBJ1-6; 7 nucleotides line up with TRBD1. This CDR3 contains 16 residues. CDR1 is LNHDA and CDR2 is SQIVND in the germline V gene (reference sequence). Losses at the gene ends were 6 bases for V and 7 bases for J; bases not matched to a gene: 12. CDR3 residues: CASRTDRAWGNSPLHF. The CDR3 region has the DNA TGTGCCAGTAGGACCGACAGGGCGTGGGGAAATTCACCCCTCCACTTT.

CDR3 region: CASSFNSPTEAFF. The CDR3 DNA reads as TGCGCCAGCAGCTTTAACAGCCCCACTGAAGCTTTCTTT. The genes are TRBV5-1 and TRBJ1-1; D uncertain. Trimming removed 2 bases at V and 4 bases at J, with 9 bases between. CDR1 is SGHRS, CDR2 YFSETQ, per germline. CDR3 size: 13 residues.

The genes are TRBV27 and TRBJ2-2, with D possibly TRBD2 on 5 matching bases. The germline gives CDR1 MNHEY, CDR2 SMNVEV (reference sequence). The CDR3 has 15 residues. Trimming cost V 5 bases and J 1 base, with 11 bases left between them. This CDR3 is CASSPEAGNTGELFF. For the CDR3, the DNA is TGTGCCAGCAGTCCGGAGGCAGGGAACACCGGGGAGCTGTTTTTT.

The chain has TRBV9 and TRBJ2-7; the match to TRBD2 covers 7 bases. This CDR3 contains 15 residues. Germline V lookup: CDR1 SGDLS, CDR2 YYNGEE. V was clipped by 2 bases and J by 2 bases; unmatched bases: 7. CDR3 protein: CASSVGTTTAYEQYF. The CDR3 bases are TGTGCCAGCAGCGTTGGGACTACCACTGCCTACGAGCAGTACTTC.

The chain has TRBV2 and TRBJ2-7, with 8 bases identical to TRBD2. Germline V CDR1 and CDR2: SNHLY, FYNNEI. Trimming at V came to 5 bases and at J to 9 bases, leaving 9 bases not matched to a gene. This CDR3 contains 13 residues. CDR3 loop: CASSPAGGEAQYF. CDR3 bases: TGTGCCAGCAGTCCGGCCGGGGGGGAGGCGCAGTACTTC.

The rearrangement uses TRBV5-1 and TRBJ2-6; no definite D call. Germline V lookup: CDR1 SGHRS, CDR2 YFSETQ. With 6 bases removed from V and 0 bases from J, the gap between germline ends came to 13 bases. CDR3 size: 16 residues. The DNA of the CDR3 is TGCGCCAGCACCGTACAGCCGAGCTCTGGGGCCAACGTCCTGACTTTC. Translating gives CASTVQPSSGANVLTF. Drawing the rest from reference TRBV5-1 and TRBJ2-6, the complete variable domain is KAGVTQTPRYLIKTRGQQVTLSCSPISGHRSVSWYQQTPGQGLQFLFEYFSETQRNKGNFPGRFSGRQFSNSRSEMNVSTLELGDSALYLCASTVQPSSGANVLTFGAGSRLTVL.

V is TRBV19 and J is TRBJ1-1; TRBD1 aligns across 7 bases. The J segment lost 8 bases and the V segment lost 8 bases, leaving 8 bases of the junction unmatched. This CDR3 contains 12 residues. CDR1 LNHDA and CDR2 SQIVND come from the germline V gene (reference sequence). The CDR3 nucleotides read TGTGCCAGTTCCGCCCGACAGGGAGAAGCTTTCTTT. This codes for CASSARQGEAFF. Full variable domain (missing parts from reference TRBV19 and TRBJ1-1): DGGITQSPKYLFRKEGQNVTLSCEQNLNHDAMYWYRQDPGQGLRLIYYSQIVNDFQKGDIAEGYSVSREKKESFPLTVTSAQKNPTAFYLCASSARQGEAFFGQGTRLTVV.

The rearrangement links TRBV9 to TRBJ2-3; D possibly corresponds to TRBD2 (5 bases). The ends were cut back, 0 bases at V and 6 bases at J, with 8 bases in the middle. This CDR3 spans 13 amino acids. Per germline, CDR1 SGDLS and CDR2 YYNGEE. This chain's CDR3 is CASSVVGSDTQYF. CDR3 in DNA: TGTGCCAGCAGCGTAGTAGGGAGCGATACGCAGTATTTT.

The V call is TRBV20-1, the J call TRBJ1-2, with 8 bases aligning to TRBD1. The CDR3 is made up of 11 amino acids. V lost 6 bases to trimming and J lost 6 bases; unmatched junction nucleotides: 3. Germline V gene sequence: CDR1 DFQATT, CDR2 SNEGSKA (reference sequence). The CDR3: CSARTGNGYTF. CDR3 coding DNA: TGCAGTGCAAGGACAGGGAATGGCTACACCTTC.

The rearrangement uses TRBV7-2 and TRBJ1-5; D remains ambiguous. In germline, CDR1 is SGHTA, CDR2 FQGNSA. The CDR3 consists of 14 residues. The ends were cut back, 4 bases at V and 7 bases at J, with 14 bases in the middle. The CDR3 reads CASSSPGTGQPQHF. In DNA form, the CDR3 reads TGTGCCAGCAGCTCGCCGGGTACGGGACAGCCCCAGCATTTT. Together with reference TRBV7-2 and TRBJ1-5, the CDR3 gives the full variable domain: GAGVSQSPSNKVTEKGKDVELRCDPISGHTALYWYRQSLGQGLEFLIYFQGNSAPDKSGLPSDRFSAERTGGSVSTLTIQRTQQEDSAVYLCASSSPGTGQPQHFGDGTRLSIL.

V is TRBV5-6 and J is TRBJ2-3; tentative D call: TRBD2 (6 bases). V was trimmed by 4 bases and J by 2 bases, leaving 17 bases between them. This CDR3 has 16 amino acids. CDR1 is SGHDT, CDR2 YYEEEE, per germline. In DNA, the CDR3 is TGTGCCAGCAGCCCACTCCAACTAGCTACCACAGATACGCAGTATTTT. This translates into CASSPLQLATTDTQYF. The full variable domain, completed using reference TRBV5-6 and TRBJ2-3, is DAGVTQSPTHLIKTRGQQVTLRCSPKSGHDTVSWYQQALGQGPQFIFQYYEEEERQRGNFPDRFSGHQFPNYSSELNVNALLLGDSALYLCASSPLQLATTDTQYFGPGTRLTVL.

The rearrangement uses TRBV6-5 and TRBJ1-2, with unresolved D. The CDR3 is made up of 14 amino acids. The germline V gene encodes CDR1 MNHEY and CDR2 SVGAGI. V was clipped by 2 bases and J by 5 bases, with 12 bases between them. The CDR3 region is CASSYGREAYGYTF. CDR3 in DNA: TGTGCCAGCAGTTACGGGCGGGAAGCTTATGGCTACACCTTC.

This rearrangement joins TRBV10-3 to TRBJ1-6; D uncertain. V was shortened by 0 bases and J by 7 bases, with 10 bases between the two germline ends. The CDR3 runs to 15 residues. Germline CDR1 ENHRY, CDR2 SYGVKD. DNA of the CDR3: TGTGCCATCAGTGAGTCGGTGCTAAAAAATTCACCCCTCCACTTT. Protein product: CAISESVLKNSPLHF.

The chain couples TRBV5-1 to TRBJ1-6, with 7 bases lining up with TRBD1. V lost 1 base, J lost 8 bases, and 6 bases stayed unmatched. The germline V gene has CDR1 SGHRS and CDR2 YFSETQ. This CDR3 has 15 residues. This CDR3 is CASSLFAGGDSPLHF. DNA of the CDR3: TGCGCCAGCAGCTTGTTTGCAGGGGGAGATTCACCCCTCCACTTT.